The 22 T cell receptor beta chains presented below share a single source sample, sequenced in a study of Ad26.COV2.S vaccination and SARS-CoV-2 variants. Treatment: roughly 18 received Ad26.COV2.S at low or high dose, single or two shots; about 5 received placebo; per-sample allocation not given. Sample collection was performed on day 63 after the first vaccine or placebo injection. The protocol was immunoSEQ multiplex PCR, while the TCRdb copy is restricted to in-frame clones and leaves out a portion. This table holds 300,000 to 400,000 clones, more than 75% found once. The sample consisted of peripheral blood, taken in a trial of Ad26.COV2.S vaccine versus placebo. All receptors come from a person aged 18-65 years who received the Ad26.COV2.S COVID-19 vaccine or a placebo.

This rearrangement joins TRBV19 to TRBJ1-5; D gene unclear. The V end lost 4 bases, the J end lost 9 bases, and 10 bases lay between the germline ends. Germline CDR1 reads LNHDA; CDR2 reads SQIVND (reference sequence). The CDR3 is 12 residues long. CDR3 coding DNA: TGTGCCAGTAGTAGAGAAGAACGGCCCCAGCATTTT. Its translation is CASSREERPQHF.

The rearrangement links TRBV10-3 to TRBJ2-7; D ambiguous. With 0 bases removed from V and 0 bases from J, the gap between germline ends came to 12 bases. This CDR3 is 16 amino acids long. Germline V CDR1 and CDR2: ENHRY, SYGVKD. The CDR3 nucleotides read TGTGCCATCAGTGAGTCCGCCGGCGCCAGCTCCTACGAGCAGTACTTC. Translating gives CAISESAGASSYEQYF.

This sequence joins TRBV6-5 and TRBJ1-1, with 8 bases fitting TRBD1. This CDR3 has 13 amino acids. Germline values: CDR1 MNHEY, CDR2 SVGAGI. J lost 1 base, V lost 5 bases, and 0 bases had no gene match. CDR3 residues: CASSTGGNTEAFF. The DNA of the CDR3 is TGTGCCAGCAGTACAGGGGGGAACACTGAAGCTTTCTTT.

This rearrangement joins TRBV4-2 to TRBJ2-7; a possible D gene is TRBD2 (5 bases). V lost 3 bases and J lost 4, with 13 bases in between. Germline V CDR1 and CDR2: LGHNA, YNFKEQ. The length of the CDR3 is 14 residues. CDR3 residues: CASSHASPGYEQYF. The CDR3 bases are TGTGCCAGCAGCCATGCATCTCCGGGGTACGAGCAGTACTTC.

The CDR3 protein is CASSPDPDSEKLFF. In DNA, the CDR3 is TGTGCCAGCAGCCCGGACCCCGATAGTGAAAAACTGTTTTTT. The chain has TRBV4-2 and TRBJ1-4; D gene ambiguous. The CDR3 has 14 amino acids. V was pared by 4 bases and J by 7 bases, with 13 bases between. Germline CDR1 is LGHNA and CDR2 is YNFKEQ.

This rearrangement joins TRBV12-3 or TRBV12-4 to TRBJ2-7, with 8 nucleotides matching TRBD1. V shed 6 bases, J shed 3 bases, and the junction held 4 bases outside the gene matches. The length of the CDR3 is 13 residues. CDR3 sequence reads: CASRRQGIYEQYF. In DNA form, the CDR3 reads TGTGCCAGCAGGAGACAGGGGATCTACGAGCAGTACTTC.

This rearrangement joins TRBV11-2 to TRBJ2-1; D remains ambiguous. Germline lookup yields CDR1 SGHAT and CDR2 FQNNGV. Trimming took 7 bases from V and 3 from J, leaving 16 bases between them. The CDR3 is made up of 15 amino acids. CDR3 in DNA: TGTGCCAGCACCTTTACGGTCGATTTCTACAATGAGCAGTTCTTC. As protein: CASTFTVDFYNEQFF.

CDR3 loop: CAGTTASGETQYF. The CDR3 nucleotides read TGTGCCGGCACTACAGCATCGGGAGAGACCCAGTACTTC. The V gene is TRBV7-9, the J gene TRBJ2-5; D not certain. From germline, CDR1 is SEHNR and CDR2 FQNEAQ (reference sequence). Trimming cost V 11 bases and J 4 bases, with 17 bases left between them. This CDR3 spans 13 amino acids. The full variable domain, with the rest looked up from reference TRBV7-9 and TRBJ2-5, is DTGVSQNPRHKITKRGQNVTFRCDPISEHNRLYWYRQTLGQGPEFLTYFQNEAQLEKSRLLSDRFSAERPKGSFSTLEIQRTEQGDSAMYLCAGTTASGETQYFGPGTRLLVL.

This clone was seen once. This sequence joins TRBV14 and TRBJ1-1; 9 bases align to TRBD1. Losses at the gene ends were 4 bases for V and 4 bases for J; bases not matched to a gene: 7. CDR1 is SGHDN, CDR2 FVKESK, per germline. CDR3 size: 15 residues. CDR3 bases: TGTGCCAGCAGCCCCCGGGACAGGGTGATCACTGAAGCTTTCTTT. It translates to CASSPRDRVITEAFF.

This chain uses TRBV5-4 with TRBJ2-1; 10 nucleotides agree with TRBD2. The CDR3 contains 16 residues. The germline CDR1 and CDR2 sequences are SGHNT and YYREEE (reference sequence). Trimming took 2 bases from V and 3 from J; bases not matched to a gene: 5. The CDR3 coding sequence is TGTGCCAGCAGCTTCGCTAGCGGGGGAAACTACAATGAGCAGTTCTTC. It translates to CASSFASGGNYNEQFF.

The chain employs TRBV19 and TRBJ1-6; D may be TRBD1 (6 bases). This CDR3 is built from 14 residues. Germline V gives CDR1 LNHDA, CDR2 SQIVND (reference sequence). With 3 bases removed from V and 8 bases from J, the gap between germline ends came to 11 bases. CDR3 in DNA: TGTGCCAGTAGTATCAGGACAGAAGATTCACCCCTCCACTTT. It specifies CASSIRTEDSPLHF.

The gene calls are TRBV14 and TRBJ1-2, with unresolved D. V gave up 0 bases and J gave up 8 bases, with 10 bases separating them. The V gene's germline CDR1 is SGHDN and CDR2 FVKESK. CDR3 length: 13 amino acids. The chain's CDR3 is CASSQDPEIGYTF. In DNA form, the CDR3 reads TGTGCCAGCAGCCAAGATCCAGAGATCGGCTACACCTTC.

The chain employs TRBV30 and TRBJ2-5, with D unclear. Germline V gene data show CDR1 as GTSNPN and CDR2 as SVGIG (reference sequence). The CDR3 runs to 17 residues. The V end lost 0 bases, the J end lost 1 base, and 18 bases lay between the germline ends. CDR3 coding DNA: TGTGCCTGGAGTGTCGCGCTCAGTAGTTGGGCCCAAGAGACCCAGTACTTC. The encoded protein is CAWSVALSSWAQETQYF.

The gene calls are TRBV19 and TRBJ1-1; the D is unclear. Trimming stripped 6 bases from V and 2 bases from J, with 13 bases between. The V gene's germline CDR1 is LNHDA and CDR2 SQIVND (reference sequence). The CDR3 is 14 residues long. DNA of the CDR3: TGTGCCAGTAGAGTAGGCACAATCAACACTGAAGCTTTCTTT. Translation gives CASRVGTINTEAFF.

The chain has TRBV7-8 and TRBJ2-1; 8 bases map to TRBD2. This CDR3 has 15 residues. Germline CDR1 SGHVS, CDR2 FQNEAQ. J was trimmed by 4 bases and V by 7 bases; bases with no gene match: 9. The CDR3 here is CASIIGGALYNEQFF. The CDR3 DNA sequence: TGTGCCAGCATCATCGGGGGGGCCCTTTACAATGAGCAGTTCTTC.

The chain uses TRBV3-1 (or the pseudogene TRBV3-2) and TRBJ2-1; D is uncertain. Germline-derived CDR1 and CDR2 are LGHDT and YNNKEL (reference sequence). The CDR3 is made up of 16 amino acids. V was clipped by 4 bases and J by 7 bases, with 20 bases between them. The CDR3 sequence is CASSPSSASSPNEQFF. In DNA form, the CDR3 reads TGTGCCAGCAGCCCGTCGAGCGCTAGTTCGCCTAATGAGCAGTTCTTC.

The CDR3 here is CASSLAGTDSPLHF. CDR3 DNA: TGTGCCAGCAGCTTAGCGGGGACCGACTCACCCCTCCACTTT. The genes are TRBV7-6 and TRBJ1-6, with D tentatively TRBD1 (5 bases). The CDR3 has 14 amino acids. Trimming shortened V by 0 bases and J by 10 bases, and 10 bases separated the two germline ends. The V gene's germline CDR1 is SGHVS and CDR2 FNYEAQ.

Remarks on this clone: At the DNA level, this CDR3 is encoded by other sequences in the same sample as well. The chain couples TRBV30 to TRBJ2-7, with no clear D. The germline V and J ends were trimmed by 5 bases and 3 bases, with 8 bases remaining between them. The CDR3 extends over 11 amino acids. CDR1 GTSNPN and CDR2 SVGIG come from the germline V gene (reference sequence). CDR3 bases: TGTGCCTGGTCGGTCCACTACGAGCAGTACTTC. Protein: CAWSVHYEQYF.

The chain links TRBV7-2 to TRBJ1-6; no clear D. The CDR3 contains 13 residues. Trimming left V 1 base short and J 10 bases short, with 8 bases between. Germline lookup yields CDR1 SGHTA and CDR2 FQGNSA. CDR3 amino acids: CASSLGARSPLHF. The CDR3 DNA reads TGTGCCAGCAGCTTAGGGGCGCGATCACCCCTCCACTTT.

The chain has TRBV5-1 and TRBJ2-1; 10 nucleotides match TRBD2. Germline CDR1 SGHRS, CDR2 YFSETQ. The CDR3 extends over 15 amino acids. V dropped 4 bases and J dropped 6; count of bases not matched to a gene: 7. CDR3 in DNA: TGCGCCAGCAGCACGAGCGGGGGGGCCTTCAATGAGCAGTTCTTC. Amino acids: CASSTSGGAFNEQFF.

Remarks on this clone: Sequence at one end of the junction differs from germline and may be a read error. The chain employs TRBV7-3 and TRBJ2-5; D is possibly TRBD1 or TRBD2 (6 bases each). Germline values: CDR1 SGHTA, CDR2 FQGTGA. CDR3 length equals 15 residues. As DNA, the CDR3 is TGTGCCAGCAGCATAACGGGCGGAGGGGGAGAGACCCAGTACTTC. Amino acid sequence: CASSITGGGGETQYF.

The V call is TRBV7-6, the J call TRBJ2-7; a weak D match, TRBD2 (5 bases). With 1 base removed from V and 5 bases from J, the gap between germline ends came to 12 bases. The CDR3 sequence is 14 residues long. Germline CDR1 and CDR2: SGHVS and FNYEAQ. This CDR3 reads CASSLVAGGDEQYF. The CDR3 coding sequence is TGTGCCAGCAGCTTAGTGGCAGGAGGAGACGAGCAGTACTTC. The full variable domain, completed using reference TRBV7-6 and TRBJ2-7, is GAGVSQSPRYKVTKRGQDVALRCDPISGHVSLYWYRQALGQGPEFLTYFNYEAQQDKSGLPNDRFSAERPEGSISTLTIQRTEQRDSAMYRCASSLVAGGDEQYFGPGTRLTVT.